This passage covers 32 T cell receptor beta chains from one sample sequenced in a study of identical twins' blood T cells. Each CDR3 protein is one row after TCRdb ran MiXCR on the 5' RACE reads. Among 300,000 to 400,000 distinct CDR3 sequences, about 28% were seen once, and the ten largest hold about 6.1%. The sequenced material came from PBMCs. Receptors originate from a woman aged 18 to 55 in good health.

This chain joins TRBV4-3 and TRBJ2-2; D might be TRBD1 or TRBD2, each matching 5 bases. V lost 1 base and J 4 bases, leaving 19 bases between the germline ends. There are 18 residues in the CDR3. CDR1 and CDR2 from the germline V gene are LGHNA and YSLEER. CDR3 residues: CASSQGPPGTTITGELFF. The CDR3 nucleotides read TGCGCCAGCAGCCAAGGTCCTCCCGGGACCACCATCACCGGGGAGCTGTTTTTT.

The V and J genes are TRBV19 and TRBJ2-2, with 7 bases that match TRBD1. The V gene's germline CDR1 is LNHDA and CDR2 SQIVND (reference sequence). This CDR3 comprises 15 residues. V lost 6 bases and J lost 2; bases outside the gene matches: 6. CDR3 region: CASRTTGINTGELFF. In nucleotides, the CDR3 is TGTGCCAGTAGAACGACAGGGATTAACACCGGGGAGCTGTTTTTT.

This clonotype was seen a handful of times. The V gene is TRBV5-1, the J gene TRBJ2-3; 8 bases map to TRBD2. The CDR3 sequence is 16 residues long. The germline gives CDR1 SGHRS, CDR2 YFSETQ. The trim removed 4 bases at V and 1 base at J, leaving 8 bases unmatched. CDR3 in DNA: TGCGCCAGCAGCCCCTCGGGGGGGACCGGCACAGATACGCAGTATTTT. As protein: CASSPSGGTGTDTQYF.

This clonotype was counted a few times. V usage is TRBV9 and J usage is TRBJ1-5; D uncertain. Trimming cost V 0 bases and J 2 bases, with 9 bases left between them. CDR1 and CDR2 from the germline V gene are SGDLS and YYNGEE. The length of the CDR3 is 15 residues. The CDR3 loop reads CASSVAGIRNQPQHF. CDR3 coding DNA: TGTGCCAGCAGCGTAGCTGGAATCCGCAATCAGCCCCAGCATTTT.

The chain carries TRBV29-1 and TRBJ2-7, with TRBD1 as a possible D gene (5 bases). CDR1 is SQVTM, CDR2 ANQGSEA, per germline. CDR3 length: 14 amino acids. Deletions cut 4 bases from V and 3 bases from J, with 16 bases between. The DNA of the CDR3 is TGCAGCGTTGGCCGTTATGTAGGGGACTACGAGCAGTACTTC. It encodes CSVGRYVGDYEQYF.

At least ten counts were recorded for this clonotype. The V gene is TRBV12-3 or TRBV12-4, the J gene TRBJ1-2; 7 positions agree with TRBD1. This CDR3 contains 16 residues. The V and J ends lost 4 bases and 2 bases, in that order; junction bases with no gene match: 10. CDR3 sequence (DNA): TGTGCCAGCAGTTCGGAAAGACAGGGTGACAACTATGGCTACACCTTC. Translating gives CASSSERQGDNYGYTF.

The gene calls are TRBV20-1 and TRBJ2-1; possible D gene TRBD2, 5 bases. The germline V and J ends were trimmed by 6 bases and 0 bases, with 15 bases remaining between them. CDR3 length equals 15 residues. CDR1 is DFQATT and CDR2 is SNEGSKA in the germline V gene (reference sequence). The CDR3 region is CSATTREGSYNEQFF. For the CDR3, the DNA is TGCAGTGCAACCACTAGAGAAGGCTCCTACAATGAGCAGTTCTTC.

In its sample, this clonotype was seen a few times. This chain links TRBV7-9 with TRBJ2-2, with 7 bases aligning to TRBD2. The CDR3 consists of 15 residues. Trimming cost V 2 bases and J 9 bases; bases outside gene matches: 9. Per the germline V gene, CDR1 is SEHNR and CDR2 is FQNEAQ (reference sequence). The CDR3 DNA follows: TGTGCCAGCAGCTTATCAGGCAGCGGGGACCGGGAGCTGTTTTTT. It specifies CASSLSGSGDRELFF.

This sequence joins TRBV7-2 and TRBJ2-3, with D perhaps matching TRBD1 (5 bases). This CDR3 region has 12 residues. V was clipped by 4 bases and J by 11 bases, with 13 bases between them. CDR1 SGHTA and CDR2 FQGNSA come from the germline V gene. The CDR3 coding sequence is TGTGCCAGCAGCTCTACTACAGGCGGGCAGTATTTT. Translated, it gives CASSSTTGGQYF.

This clonotype is classed as medium-sized. The V gene is TRBV3-1, the J gene TRBJ1-2; the D is unclear. CDR3 length: 15 residues. Germline CDR1 reads LGHDT; CDR2 reads YNNKEL (reference sequence). V lost 4 bases and J lost 1, with 13 bases in between. In DNA, the CDR3 is TGTGCCAGCAGCCCTAAAATCACCGGTAACTATGGCTACACCTTC. This gives the protein CASSPKITGNYGYTF. The variable domain in full, with the rest retrieved from reference TRBV3-1 and TRBJ1-2, is DTAVSQTPKYLVTQMGNDKSIKCEQNLGHDTMYWYKQDSKKFLKIMFSYNNKELIINETVPNRFSPKSPDKAHLNLHINSLELGDSAVYFCASSPKITGNYGYTFGSGTRLTVV.

This chain joins TRBV19 and TRBJ1-5, with 8 bases lining up with TRBD1. This CDR3 is built from 15 residues. Germline trimming cut 5 bases from V and 6 bases from J; bases unmatched to any gene: 9. The germline V gene has CDR1 LNHDA and CDR2 SQIVND (reference sequence). DNA for the CDR3: TGTGCCAGTAGTGGAACAGGGGGGGCAGGTCAGCCCCAGCATTTT. It encodes CASSGTGGAGQPQHF.

A few counts support this clonotype. The chain recombines TRBV5-4 with TRBJ1-2; 7 bases align to TRBD1. Germline CDR1 reads SGHNT; CDR2 reads YYREEE (reference sequence). J lost 5 bases, V lost 4 bases, and 8 bases had no gene match. CDR3 size: 14 residues. The CDR3 DNA sequence: TGTGCCAGCAGCCCCATAGGGACAGCTTATGGCTACACCTTC. The encoded protein is CASSPIGTAYGYTF.

The V and J genes are TRBV14 and TRBJ2-2, with TRBD2 identical over 9 bases. Looked up from germline, CDR1 is SGHDN and CDR2 is FVKESK. The junction had 7 bases not matched to a gene; V was cut back by 0 bases and J by 5 bases. This CDR3 has 17 amino acids. CDR3 coding DNA: TGTGCCAGCAGCCAAGATTGGGCTAGCGGGGAGACCGGGGAGCTGTTTTTT. Its translation is CASSQDWASGETGELFF.

CDR3 sequence reads: CASSEYGGGVSYNEQFF. DNA for the CDR3: TGTGCCAGCAGTGAATATGGCGGGGGGGTCTCCTACAATGAGCAGTTCTTC. This chain connects TRBV25-1 to TRBJ2-1, with 9 nucleotides matching TRBD2. The CDR3 is 17 residues long. Germline V gene data show CDR1 as MGHDK and CDR2 as SYGVNS. Trimming removed 0 bases from V and 0 bases from J; junction bases left unmatched: 3.

Only a few counts were recorded for this clonotype. V usage is TRBV20-1 and J usage is TRBJ2-3; weak D call: TRBD2 (5 bases). The CDR3 contains 16 residues. CDR1 is DFQATT, CDR2 SNEGSKA, per germline (reference sequence). With 0 bases removed from V and 0 bases from J, the gap between germline ends came to 13 bases. CDR3 sequence reads: CSARDHSGASTDTQYF. The CDR3 nucleotides read TGCAGTGCTAGAGATCACAGCGGAGCTAGCACAGATACGCAGTATTTT.

This clonotype appeared a few times. The chain employs TRBV25-1 and TRBJ2-2; possibly TRBD2 for D (5 bases). The CDR3 is made up of 15 amino acids. Germline lookup yields CDR1 MGHDK and CDR2 SYGVNS. V was trimmed by 1 base and J by 0 bases, leaving 6 bases between them. CDR3 sequence (DNA): TGTGCCAGCAGTGAATGGGGAGCGAACACCGGGGAGCTGTTTTTT. It translates to CASSEWGANTGELFF.

This clonotype was detected only a few times. The chain couples TRBV4-2 to TRBJ2-3, with TRBD1 as a possible D gene (6 bases). In germline, CDR1 is LGHNA, CDR2 YNFKEQ. The ends were cut back, 2 bases at V and 0 bases at J, with 15 bases in the middle. This CDR3 spans 17 amino acids. The DNA for the CDR3 is TGTGCCAGCAGCCAACAAAAGGGGGATTGGAGCACAGATACGCAGTATTTT. Protein sequence: CASSQQKGDWSTDTQYF.

This clonotype was detected a few times. V and J are TRBV27 and TRBJ2-7; no clear D. The CDR3 has 13 amino acids. Trimming removed 3 bases from V and 3 bases from J, with 9 bases in between. The V gene's germline CDR1 is MNHEY and CDR2 SMNVEV (reference sequence). The CDR3 DNA is TGTGCCAGCAGTTTGGCCAGGAGCTACGAGCAGTACTTC. This gives the protein CASSLARSYEQYF.

This clonotype was counted between two and nine times. This rearrangement joins TRBV12-3 or TRBV12-4 to TRBJ1-2, with D unresolved. The CDR3 loop spans 14 amino acids. The V end lost 3 bases, the J end lost 2 bases, and 10 bases lay between the germline ends. This chain's CDR3 is CASSLVYGNYGYTF. Here the CDR3 DNA reads TGTGCCAGCAGTTTGGTATACGGAAACTATGGCTACACCTTC.

For this clonotype: A much larger clone lies a single base off, so this may be a read error. The chain uses TRBV7-9 and TRBJ1-2; D is possibly TRBD1 (5 bases). V dropped 5 bases and J dropped 8 bases, with 12 bases sitting between them. This CDR3 is 12 amino acids long. CDR1 and CDR2 (germline): SEHNR, FQNEAQ (reference sequence). Here the CDR3 reads CASSLWTRGYTF. CDR3 bases: TGTGCCAGCAGCCTCTGGACAAGGGGCTACACCTTC.

This chain uses TRBV20-1 with TRBJ2-3; D is unresolved. The CDR3 has 13 amino acids. Germline CDR1 is DFQATT and CDR2 is SNEGSKA (reference sequence). The germline V and J ends were trimmed by 3 bases and 9 bases, with 16 bases remaining between them. For the CDR3, the DNA is TGCAGTGCTAGGCCGCCGGCGACCTCGACGCAGTATTTT. As protein: CSARPPATSTQYF.

The table lists this clonotype with a few counts. CDR3 in DNA: TGTGCCAGCTCCGGATACTCCTACGAGCAGTACTTC. Amino acids: CASSGYSYEQYF. This sequence joins TRBV19 and TRBJ2-7; the D is unclear. Germline V gives CDR1 LNHDA, CDR2 SQIVND (reference sequence). The length of the CDR3 is 12 residues. The V end lost 9 bases, the J end lost 0 bases, and 9 bases lay between the germline ends.

The chain has TRBV29-1 and TRBJ1-1, with D unresolved. The germline gives CDR1 SQVTM, CDR2 ANQGSEA. The CDR3 has 11 amino acids. Trimming removed 5 bases from V and 3 bases from J, with 7 bases in between. In DNA, the CDR3 is TGCAGCGTTCAAAGGGACACTGAAGCTTTCTTT. It encodes CSVQRDTEAFF.

This clonotype was seen many times. The V and J genes are TRBV6-2 or TRBV6-3 and TRBJ1-4; D ambiguous. The CDR3 consists of 12 residues. The germline V gene encodes CDR1 MNHEY and CDR2 SVGEGT. Trimming took 4 bases from V and 7 from J, leaving 7 bases between them. CDR3 residues: CASSSRIEKLFF. Written as DNA, the CDR3 is TGTGCCAGCAGTTCCCGCATTGAAAAACTGTTTTTT.

This chain joins TRBV27 and TRBJ2-4, with TRBD2 matching over 8 bases. In germline, CDR1 is MNHEY, CDR2 SMNVEV (reference sequence). The CDR3 is 16 residues long. The V segment lost 3 bases and the J segment 1 base; nucleotides outside the gene matches: 5. DNA of the CDR3: TGTGCCAGCAGTTTCGGGAGGGCCGGGGCCAAAAACATTCAGTACTTC. Amino acid sequence: CASSFGRAGAKNIQYF.

This clonotype was seen only a few times. V is TRBV27 and J is TRBJ2-1; tentatively, D is TRBD1 (5 bases). CDR1 MNHEY and CDR2 SMNVEV come from the germline V gene (reference sequence). The CDR3 is made up of 16 amino acids. Trimming cost V 1 base and J 1 base, with 11 bases left between them. The CDR3 sequence: CASSLFGASSYNEQFF. DNA of the CDR3: TGTGCCAGCAGTTTATTTGGGGCTTCTTCCTACAATGAGCAGTTCTTC.

This rearrangement joins TRBV27 to TRBJ1-4; D is ambiguous. The CDR3 has 15 amino acids. The V end was cut by 0 bases, the J end by 7 bases, with 12 bases between. Germline CDR1 and CDR2: MNHEY and SMNVEV (reference sequence). The CDR3 nucleotides read TGTGCCAGCAGTTTATCGCTTGGGATTGGTGAAAAACTGTTTTTT. As protein: CASSLSLGIGEKLFF. Based on the CDR3 plus reference TRBV27 and TRBJ1-4, the full variable domain is EAQVTQNPRYLITVTGKKLTVTCSQNMNHEYMSWYRQDPGLGLRQIYYSMNVEVTDKGDVPEGYKVSRKEKRNFPLILESPSPNQTSLYFCASSLSLGIGEKLFFGSGTQLSVL.

J is TRBJ2-2 and V is TRBV20-1; maybe TRBD1 (6 bases). V shed 2 bases and J shed 4 bases, with 11 bases lying between them. Germline V gene sequence: CDR1 DFQATT, CDR2 SNEGSKA (reference sequence). The CDR3 totals 14 residues. The CDR3 protein is CSARNRESTGELFF. For the CDR3, the DNA is TGCAGTGCTAGAAACAGGGAATCCACCGGGGAGCTGTTTTTT.

This chain connects TRBV20-1 to TRBJ2-7; D gene ambiguous. CDR1 is DFQATT and CDR2 is SNEGSKA in the germline V gene (reference sequence). The CDR3 is 12 residues long. Trimming left V 6 bases short and J 5 bases short, with 14 bases between. This CDR3 reads CSARSNWDEQYF. The CDR3 DNA follows: TGCAGTGCCCGGAGCAATTGGGACGAGCAGTACTTC.

As regards this clonotype: A much larger clone is a single base away; this may be a read error. This rearrangement joins TRBV7-6 to TRBJ2-3, with D possibly matching TRBD1 (6 bases). Per the germline V gene, CDR1 is SGHVS and CDR2 is FNYEAQ. The CDR3 loop spans 13 amino acids. The CDR3 sequence: CAISAWTEDTQYF. CDR3 nucleotides: TGTGCCATCAGCGCGTGGACAGAAGATACGCAGTATTTT. Variable domain in full (rest from reference TRBV7-6 and TRBJ2-3): GAGVSQSPRYKVTKRGQDVALRCDPISGHVSLYWYRQALGQGPEFLTYFNYEAQQDKSGLPNDRFSAERPEGSISTLTIQRTEQRDSAMYRCAISAWTEDTQYFGPGTRLTVL.

This clonotype was seen many times. This rearrangement joins TRBV6-2 or TRBV6-3 to TRBJ2-3; D gene unclear. CDR3 length: 13 residues. Germline lookup yields CDR1 MNHEY and CDR2 SVGEGT. The V and J ends lost 8 bases and 3 bases respectively, with 12 bases between them. In DNA form, the CDR3 reads TGTGCCAGCGGTATTGAGTGGACAGATACGCAGTATTTT. Protein product: CASGIEWTDTQYF.

The genes are TRBV18 and TRBJ2-2, with D unclear. Deletions cut 3 bases from V and 11 bases from J, with 7 bases between. The CDR3 loop spans 11 amino acids. Germline V gene data show CDR1 as KGHSH and CDR2 as LQKENI. CDR3 loop: CASSPTTELFF. The CDR3 DNA is TGTGCCAGCTCACCCACGACAGAGCTGTTTTTT.